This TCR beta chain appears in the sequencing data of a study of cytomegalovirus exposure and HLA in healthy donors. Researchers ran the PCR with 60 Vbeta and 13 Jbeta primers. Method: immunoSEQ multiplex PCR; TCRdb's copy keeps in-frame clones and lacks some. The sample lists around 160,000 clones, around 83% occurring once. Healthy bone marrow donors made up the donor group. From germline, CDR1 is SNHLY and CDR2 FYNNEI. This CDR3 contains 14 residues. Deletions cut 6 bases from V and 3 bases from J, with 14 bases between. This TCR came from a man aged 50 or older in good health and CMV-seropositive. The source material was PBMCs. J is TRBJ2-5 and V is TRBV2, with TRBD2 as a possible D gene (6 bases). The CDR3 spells CASSVPGLKETQYF. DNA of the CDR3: TGTGCCAGCAGCGTTCCGGGACTTAAAGAGACCCAGTACTTC.